The 9 T cell receptor beta chains listed next were all sequenced from one sample in a study of blood T cells in healthy people across ages. A second PCR, run for roughly 7 to 12 cycles, used a sample-barcoded 5' primer plus a J-beta primer mix. TCRdb re-called the 5' RACE reads through MiXCR, storing one row per CDR3 protein. The data show hundreds of thousands of distinct CDR3 sequences, roughly three fifths seen once. Source material: blood. The receptors stem from a man between 40 and 49 years old in good health.

This clonotype was counted many times. The rearrangement joins TRBV7-2 to TRBJ2-4; D gene ambiguous. The V end was cut by 5 bases, the J end by 0 bases, with 17 bases between. The CDR3 has 17 residues. The germline V gene has CDR1 SGHTA and CDR2 FQGNSA. As DNA, the CDR3 is TGTGCCAGCAGCACTGAGGCGGCCATTTTAGCCAAAAACATTCAGTACTTC. Translated: CASSTEAAILAKNIQYF.

On this clonotype: One end of the junction is discordant with germline, which a read error may explain. V is TRBV5-1 and J is TRBJ2-7; 12 nucleotides agree with TRBD1. CDR3 length: 16 amino acids. CDR1 is SGHRS and CDR2 is YFSETQ in the germline V gene. CDR3 DNA sequence: TGCGCCAGCGGCTTGGAAGGGACAGGGGGCCTACACGAGCAGTACTTC. Encoded protein: CASGLEGTGGLHEQYF.

This clonotype was seen a handful of times. The J gene is TRBJ2-7, the V gene TRBV7-8; 8 bases match TRBD1. This CDR3 comprises 12 residues. With 1 base clipped from V and 12 bases from J, the junction kept 5 bases outside the gene matches. Germline CDR1 is SGHVS and CDR2 is FQNEAQ. The CDR3 nucleotides read TGTGCCAGCAGCTTAGGGACAGGGATCCCGTACTTC. Its protein is CASSLGTGIPYF.

This clonotype was picked up one time. The chain uses TRBV5-6 and TRBJ2-7; 9 bases are a match to TRBD2. Per the germline V gene, CDR1 is SGHDT and CDR2 is YYEEEE. This CDR3 contains 15 residues. V was clipped by 2 bases and J by 3 bases; unmatched bases: 6. CDR3 in amino acids: CASSFGTSRVYEQYF. CDR3 bases: TGTGCCAGCAGCTTTGGGACTAGCAGGGTCTACGAGCAGTACTTC.

This clonotype occurred a few times. The V gene is TRBV5-5, the J gene TRBJ2-7; 8 nucleotides line up with TRBD2. CDR1 is SGHKS and CDR2 is YYEKEE in the germline V gene (reference sequence). V lost 1 base to trimming and J lost 5 bases; unmatched junction nucleotides: 8. The CDR3 is 15 amino acids. This chain's CDR3 is CASSLSAGARNEQYF. The CDR3 region has the DNA TGTGCCAGCAGCTTGTCAGCGGGAGCTCGGAACGAGCAGTACTTC.

This chain uses TRBV6-5 with TRBJ2-3, with D perhaps matching TRBD1 (6 bases). The CDR3 spans 14 residues. V dropped 8 bases and J dropped 4 bases, with 16 bases sitting between them. Germline assignment: CDR1 MNHEY and CDR2 SVGAGI. CDR3 in DNA: TGTGCCAGCCACAGGGCAGGGATCTCAGATACGCAGTATTTT. Its translation: CASHRAGISDTQYF.

The chain couples TRBV29-1 to TRBJ2-1, with TRBD1 identical over 9 bases. V was pared by 7 bases and J by 7 bases, with 11 bases of the junction left unmatched. Looked up from germline, CDR1 is SQVTM and CDR2 is ANQGSEA. CDR3 length: 14 residues. The chain's CDR3 is CSAVQGTGWNEQFF. In nucleotides, the CDR3 is TGCAGCGCCGTACAGGGGACAGGGTGGAATGAGCAGTTCTTC.

The chain couples TRBV10-3 to TRBJ2-4; D remains ambiguous. There are 14 residues in the CDR3. V was trimmed by 0 bases and J by 7 bases, leaving 10 bases between them. The germline V gene has CDR1 ENHRY and CDR2 SYGVKD. Written as DNA, the CDR3 is TGTGCCATCAGTGAGTCGACGGGTGGGAACATTCAGTACTTC. Translated, it gives CAISESTGGNIQYF.

This clonotype has a count of ten or more. The chain combines TRBV12-5 with TRBJ2-7, with 10 bases matching TRBD1. The CDR3 length is 15 residues. Germline V CDR1 and CDR2: LGHNT, FRNRAP. The ends lost 1 base at V and 3 bases at J; junction bases unmatched: 3. In DNA, the CDR3 is TGTGCTAGTGGTTTGGGGACAGGGGGTTTCTACGAGCAGTACTTC. This encodes CASGLGTGGFYEQYF.